A single T cell receptor (beta chain) is shown here with its context. No antigen is known for it. Its ends do not fully match the called genes, so a read error is possible. This specimen belongs to a study of naive and memory T cell subsets. Four PCR rounds used nested alpha and beta constant region primers plus the SP2 primer. Using its own MiXCR run on the 5' RACE reads, TCRdb lists one record per CDR3 protein. The sample yields 55,000 to 70,000 distinct CDR3 sequences, 7.2% seen once. Findings and limits, study-wide: TCR transcript changes with activation or differentiation may affect this RNA method.

Looked up from germline, CDR1 is MNHNS and CDR2 is SASEGT. This CDR3 has 14 amino acids. A UMI-containing oligonucleotide was joined by 3' ligation to the TCR cDNA template. Adult healthy volunteers gave 2.5 ml peripheral blood for whole-blood RNA. Cells were not sorted; total RNA input targeted roughly 1 to 1,100 ng. This TCR was recovered from a male donor in good health. The rearrangement uses TRBV6-1 and TRBJ2-1; D might be TRBD2 (7 bases). The CDR3 bases are TGTGCCAGCAGGCTAGGGGGGGGGGACAATGAGCATTTCTTC. It is translated as CASRLGGGDNEHFF.